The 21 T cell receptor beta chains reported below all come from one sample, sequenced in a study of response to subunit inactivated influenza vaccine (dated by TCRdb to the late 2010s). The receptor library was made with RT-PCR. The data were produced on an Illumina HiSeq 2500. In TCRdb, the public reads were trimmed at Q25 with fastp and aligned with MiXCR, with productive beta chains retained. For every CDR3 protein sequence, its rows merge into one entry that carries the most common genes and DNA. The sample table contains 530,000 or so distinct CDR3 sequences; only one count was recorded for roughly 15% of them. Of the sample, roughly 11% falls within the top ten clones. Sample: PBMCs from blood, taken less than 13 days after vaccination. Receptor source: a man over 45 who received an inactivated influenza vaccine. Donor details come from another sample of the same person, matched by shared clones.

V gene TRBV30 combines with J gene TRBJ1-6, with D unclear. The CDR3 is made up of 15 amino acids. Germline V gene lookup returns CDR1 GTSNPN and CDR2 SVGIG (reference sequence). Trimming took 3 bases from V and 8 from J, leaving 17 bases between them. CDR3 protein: CAWRPRALTYSPLHF. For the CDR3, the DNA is TGTGCCTGGAGACCCCGAGCCCTAACCTATTCACCCCTCCACTTT.

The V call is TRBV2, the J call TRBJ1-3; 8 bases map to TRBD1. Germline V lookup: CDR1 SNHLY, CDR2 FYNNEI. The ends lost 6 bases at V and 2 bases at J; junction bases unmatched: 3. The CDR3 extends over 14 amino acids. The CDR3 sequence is CASRDRVPGNTIYF. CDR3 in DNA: TGTGCCAGCAGGGACAGGGTCCCTGGAAACACCATATATTTT.

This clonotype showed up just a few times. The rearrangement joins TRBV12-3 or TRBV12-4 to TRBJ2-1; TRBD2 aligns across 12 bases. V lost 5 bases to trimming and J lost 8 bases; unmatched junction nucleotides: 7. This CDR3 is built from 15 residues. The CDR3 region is CASSPSGGALDEQFF. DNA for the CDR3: TGTGCCAGCAGTCCTAGCGGGGGGGCGTTAGATGAGCAGTTCTTC.

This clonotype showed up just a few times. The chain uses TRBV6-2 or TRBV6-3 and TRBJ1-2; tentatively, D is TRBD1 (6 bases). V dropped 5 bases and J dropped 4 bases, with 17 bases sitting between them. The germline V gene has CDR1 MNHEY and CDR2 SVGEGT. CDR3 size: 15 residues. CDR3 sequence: CASSTRQADRYGYTF. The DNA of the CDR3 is TGTGCCAGCAGTACTCGACAGGCGGACCGCTATGGCTACACCTTC.

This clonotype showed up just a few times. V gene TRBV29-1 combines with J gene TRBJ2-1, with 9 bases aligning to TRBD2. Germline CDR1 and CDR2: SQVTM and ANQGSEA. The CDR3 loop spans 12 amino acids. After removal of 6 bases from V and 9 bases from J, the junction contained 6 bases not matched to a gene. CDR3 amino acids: CSVRAGGGEQFF. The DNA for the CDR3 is TGCAGCGTGAGAGCGGGAGGAGGTGAGCAGTTCTTC.

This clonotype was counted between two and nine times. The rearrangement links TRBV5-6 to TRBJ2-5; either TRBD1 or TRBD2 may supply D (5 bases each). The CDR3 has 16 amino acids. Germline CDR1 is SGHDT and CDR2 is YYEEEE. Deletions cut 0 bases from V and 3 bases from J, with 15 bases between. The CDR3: CASSLVWGFTEETQYF. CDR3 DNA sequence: TGTGCCAGCAGCTTGGTATGGGGGTTTACCGAAGAGACCCAGTACTTC.

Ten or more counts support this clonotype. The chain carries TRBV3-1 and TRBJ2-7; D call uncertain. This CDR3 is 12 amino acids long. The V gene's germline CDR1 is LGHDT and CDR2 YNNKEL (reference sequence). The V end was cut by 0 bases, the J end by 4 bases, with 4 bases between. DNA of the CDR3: TGTGCCAGCAGCCAAGAGTGGTACGAGCAGTACTTC. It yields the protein CASSQEWYEQYF.

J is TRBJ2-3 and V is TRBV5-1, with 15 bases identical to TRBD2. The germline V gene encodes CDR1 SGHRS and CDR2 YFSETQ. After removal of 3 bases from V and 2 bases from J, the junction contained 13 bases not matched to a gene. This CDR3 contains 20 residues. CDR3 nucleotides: TGCGCCAGCAGCTCCGGACTAGCGGGAGGGCGAACCTCTTCCACAGATACGCAGTATTTT. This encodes CASSSGLAGGRTSSTDTQYF.

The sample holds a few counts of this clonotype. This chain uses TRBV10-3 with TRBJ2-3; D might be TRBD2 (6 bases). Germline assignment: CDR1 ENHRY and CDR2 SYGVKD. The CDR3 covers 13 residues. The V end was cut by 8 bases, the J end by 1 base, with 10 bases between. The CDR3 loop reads CAISSSGTDTQYF. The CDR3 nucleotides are TGTGCCATCTCATCTAGCGGCACAGATACGCAGTATTTT.

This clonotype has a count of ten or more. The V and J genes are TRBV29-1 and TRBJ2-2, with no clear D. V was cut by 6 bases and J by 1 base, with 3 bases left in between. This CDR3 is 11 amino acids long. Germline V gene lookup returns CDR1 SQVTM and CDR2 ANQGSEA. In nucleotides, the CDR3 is TGCAGCGTCGTGAACACCGGGGAGCTGTTTTTT. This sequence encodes CSVVNTGELFF.

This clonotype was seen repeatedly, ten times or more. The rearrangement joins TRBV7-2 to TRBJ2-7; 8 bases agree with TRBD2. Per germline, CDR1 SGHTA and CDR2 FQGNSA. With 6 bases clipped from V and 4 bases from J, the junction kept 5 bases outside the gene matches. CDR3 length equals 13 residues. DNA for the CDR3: TGTGCCAGCAGTTTACTAGCGGCTTACGAGCAGTACTTC. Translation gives CASSLLAAYEQYF. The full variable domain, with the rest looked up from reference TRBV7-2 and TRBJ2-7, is GAGVSQSPSNKVTEKGKDVELRCDPISGHTALYWYRQSLGQGLEFLIYFQGNSAPDKSGLPSDRFSAERTGGSVSTLTIQRTQQEDSAVYLCASSLLAAYEQYFGPGTRLTVT.

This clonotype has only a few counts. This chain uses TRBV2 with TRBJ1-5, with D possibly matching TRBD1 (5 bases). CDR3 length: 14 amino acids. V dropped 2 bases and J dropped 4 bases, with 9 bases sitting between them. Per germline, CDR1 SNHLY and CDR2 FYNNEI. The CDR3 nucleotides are TGTGCCAGCAGTGAAAACAGGAGGAATCAGCCCCAGCATTTT. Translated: CASSENRRNQPQHF.

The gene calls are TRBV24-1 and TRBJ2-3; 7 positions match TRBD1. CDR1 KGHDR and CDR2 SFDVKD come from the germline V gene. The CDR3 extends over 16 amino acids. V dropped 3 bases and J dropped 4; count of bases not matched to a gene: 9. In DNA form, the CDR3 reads TGTGCCACCAGTGATATGACGAGGGGGCGGGCAGATACGCAGTATTTT. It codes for CATSDMTRGRADTQYF.

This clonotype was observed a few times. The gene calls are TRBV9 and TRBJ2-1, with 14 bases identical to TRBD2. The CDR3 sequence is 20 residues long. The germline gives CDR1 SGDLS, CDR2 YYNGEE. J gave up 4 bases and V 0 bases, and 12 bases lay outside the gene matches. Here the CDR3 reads CASSVAARTSGGRIYNEQFF. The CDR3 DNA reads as TGTGCCAGCAGCGTAGCTGCGAGGACTAGCGGGGGGAGGATATACAATGAGCAGTTCTTC.

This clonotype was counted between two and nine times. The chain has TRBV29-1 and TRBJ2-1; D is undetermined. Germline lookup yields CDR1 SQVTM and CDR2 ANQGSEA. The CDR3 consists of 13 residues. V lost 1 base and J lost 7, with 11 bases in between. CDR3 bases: TGCAGCGTTGAAGGTCCGGGTGGGAATGAGCAGTTCTTC. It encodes CSVEGPGGNEQFF.

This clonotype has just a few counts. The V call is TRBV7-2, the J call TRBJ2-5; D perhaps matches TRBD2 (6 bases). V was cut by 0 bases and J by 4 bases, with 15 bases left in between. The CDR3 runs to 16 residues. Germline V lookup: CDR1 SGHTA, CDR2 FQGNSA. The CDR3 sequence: CASSLARGRTRETQYF. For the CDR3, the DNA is TGTGCCAGCAGCTTAGCGCGGGGACGGACCAGAGAGACCCAGTACTTC.

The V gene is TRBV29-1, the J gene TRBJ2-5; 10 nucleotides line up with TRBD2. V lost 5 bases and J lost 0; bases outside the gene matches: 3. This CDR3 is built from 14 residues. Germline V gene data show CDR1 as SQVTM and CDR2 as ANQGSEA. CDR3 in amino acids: CSVHSGRYQETQYF. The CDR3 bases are TGCAGCGTTCATAGCGGGAGGTACCAAGAGACCCAGTACTTC.

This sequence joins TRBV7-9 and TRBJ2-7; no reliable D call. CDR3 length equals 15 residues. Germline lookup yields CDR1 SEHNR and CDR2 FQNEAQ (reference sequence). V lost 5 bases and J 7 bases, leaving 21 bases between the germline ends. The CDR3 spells CASSHPGPRLGEQYF. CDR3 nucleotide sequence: TGTGCCAGCAGCCATCCAGGACCTCGGTTGGGAGAGCAGTACTTC. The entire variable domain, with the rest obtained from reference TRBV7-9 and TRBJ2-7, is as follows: DTGVSQNPRHKITKRGQNVTFRCDPISEHNRLYWYRQTLGQGPEFLTYFQNEAQLEKSRLLSDRFSAERPKGSFSTLEIQRTEQGDSAMYLCASSHPGPRLGEQYFGPGTRLTVT.

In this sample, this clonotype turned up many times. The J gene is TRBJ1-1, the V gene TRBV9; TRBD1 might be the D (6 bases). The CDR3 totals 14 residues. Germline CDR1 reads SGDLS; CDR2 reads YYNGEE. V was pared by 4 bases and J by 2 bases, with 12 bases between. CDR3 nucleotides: TGTGCCAGCAGCCCCTGGGGGCCTAACACTGAAGCTTTCTTT. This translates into CASSPWGPNTEAFF. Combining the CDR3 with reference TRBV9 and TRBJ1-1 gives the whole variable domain DSGVTQTPKHLITATGQRVTLRCSPRSGDLSVYWYQQSLDQGLQFLIQYYNGEERAKGNILERFSAQQFPDLHSELNLSSLELGDSALYFCASSPWGPNTEAFFGQGTRLTVV.

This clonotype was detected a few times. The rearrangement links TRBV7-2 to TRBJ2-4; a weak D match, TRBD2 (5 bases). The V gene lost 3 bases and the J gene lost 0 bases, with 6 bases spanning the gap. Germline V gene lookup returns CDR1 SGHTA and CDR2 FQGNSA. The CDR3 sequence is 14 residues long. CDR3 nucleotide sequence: TGTGCCAGCAGCTTTGGACTAGCCAAAAACATTCAGTACTTC. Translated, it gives CASSFGLAKNIQYF.

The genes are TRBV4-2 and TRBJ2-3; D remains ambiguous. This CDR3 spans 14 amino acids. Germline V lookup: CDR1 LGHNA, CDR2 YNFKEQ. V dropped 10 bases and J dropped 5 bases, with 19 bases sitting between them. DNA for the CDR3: TGTGCCATGGGCCCCGGGCGCCCGGGAGATACGCAGTATTTT. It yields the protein CAMGPGRPGDTQYF.